The 5 T cell receptor beta chains below all came from one sample that was sequenced in a study of a mutant IDH1 vaccine in newly diagnosed glioma. Time point defined: week 47, end of study. Vaccinated patients received 300 ug of mutant IDH1 20-mer peptide per dose, with topical imiquimod. TCRdb keeps only in-frame clones here, not all; method: immunoSEQ multiplex PCR. The data contain 56,000 or so clones, roughly 80% of them singletons. Antigens of these TCRs are unknown. Specimen: PBMCs, collected from a glioma patient whose treatment included an IDH1 peptide vaccine. These receptors were taken from a man aged 50 or older with glioma.

This sequence joins TRBV5-5 and TRBJ2-7, with 7 positions matching TRBD1. In germline, CDR1 is SGHKS, CDR2 YYEKEE (reference sequence). V dropped 4 bases and J dropped 3; count of bases not matched to a gene: 4. CDR3 length: 13 residues. This CDR3 is CASSRDRYYEQYF. The CDR3 DNA follows: TGTGCCAGCAGCCGGGACAGATACTACGAGCAGTACTTC.

The rearrangement joins TRBV7-2 to TRBJ2-7, with D possibly TRBD2 on 5 matching bases. CDR3 length: 13 residues. Trimming removed 5 bases from V and 0 bases from J, with 8 bases in between. Germline values: CDR1 SGHTA, CDR2 FQGNSA. The CDR3 reads CASSTRASYEQYF. DNA for the CDR3: TGTGCCAGCAGCACTAGGGCCTCCTACGAGCAGTACTTC.

This rearrangement joins TRBV7-9 to TRBJ2-7; D remains ambiguous. Germline loops: CDR1 SEHNR, CDR2 FQNEAQ (reference sequence). The V and J ends lost 5 bases and 5 bases respectively, with 10 bases between them. There are 12 residues in the CDR3. DNA of the CDR3: TGTGCCAGCAGCCCAGGTACCCACGAGCAGTACTTC. Its protein is CASSPGTHEQYF.

The chain employs TRBV13 and TRBJ1-2, with D possibly being TRBD1 (6 bases). Germline assignment: CDR1 PRHDT and CDR2 FYEKMQ (reference sequence). This CDR3 is 13 amino acids long. V lost 5 bases and J lost 4, with 11 bases in between. The CDR3 DNA is TGTGCCAGCAGCCTCGGACAGACCTATGGCTACACCTTC. It codes for CASSLGQTYGYTF.

The CDR3 reads CSVRGSGNQPQHF. In nucleotides, the CDR3 is TGCAGCGTTAGAGGGAGTGGCAATCAGCCCCAGCATTTT. This chain connects TRBV29-1 to TRBJ1-5; no clear D gene. CDR1 is SQVTM and CDR2 is ANQGSEA in the germline V gene. The CDR3 contains 13 residues. Trimming left V 5 bases short and J 2 bases short, with 10 bases between. The whole variable domain, remainder taken from reference TRBV29-1 and TRBJ1-5, is SAVISQKPSRDICQRGTSLTIQCQVDSQVTMMFWYRQQPGQSLTLIATANQGSEATYESGFVIDKFPISRPNLTFSTLTVSNMSPEDSSIYLCSVRGSGNQPQHFGDGTRLSIL.